The T cell receptor beta chain described here comes from a study of neoadjuvant anti-PD-1 for oral cavity cancer. Points from the study as a whole: Greater tumor shrinkage accompanied bigger post-treatment sizes of preexisting clones.

Regarding time point: after neoadjuvant nivolumab, at surgical resection. These oral cavity squamous cell carcinomas were HPV-negative and locally advanced. With V trimmed by 5 bases and J by 6 bases, 7 bases remained unmatched. The CDR3 spans 14 residues. Germline V gene lookup returns CDR1 LNHNV and CDR2 YYDKDF (reference sequence). A word on this clone: Its antigen is not identified.

Tumor libraries mostly used roughly 5.2 ug genomic DNA, two replicates each. TCRdb's copy holds only in-frame clones and misses some; the assay was immunoSEQ multiplex PCR. The table has 37,000 or so clones, 38% seen once; the top ten hold more than 15%. This clonotype was sampled from a person aged 35 to 85 with oral cavity squamous cell carcinoma. The sample was tumor tissue, taken after nivolumab (anti-PD-1) treatment. This chain links TRBV15 with TRBJ2-7; the match to TRBD1 covers 10 bases. CDR3 sequence: CATSHGTGAGEQYF. Written as DNA, the CDR3 is TGTGCCACCAGCCACGGGACAGGGGCTGGCGAGCAGTACTTC.